The 27 T cell receptor beta chains listed next were all sequenced from one sample in a study of blood T cell repertoires in COVID-19. The data were produced by immunoSEQ multiplex PCR, yet TCRdb's version contains in-frame clones alone and is incomplete. The sample consists of about 400,000 clones, 70% to 90% of them appearing once. Sequenced input: PBMCs or T cells enriched from blood (not recorded which). The source is a woman aged 35 to 49 with acute COVID-19.

The chain recombines TRBV27 with TRBJ2-1; a weak D match, TRBD1 (6 bases). The V end was cut by 3 bases, the J end by 4 bases, with 13 bases between. This CDR3 spans 15 amino acids. Germline lookup yields CDR1 MNHEY and CDR2 SMNVEV (reference sequence). As DNA, the CDR3 is TGTGCCAGCAGTTTCATGGGGGCGGGTTACAATGAGCAGTTCTTC. Amino acids: CASSFMGAGYNEQFF.

The gene calls are TRBV24-1 and TRBJ2-7, with D unclear. Germline CDR1 reads KGHDR; CDR2 reads SFDVKD. CDR3 length: 14 residues. V was trimmed by 1 base and J by 3 bases, leaving 9 bases between them. In nucleotides, the CDR3 is TGTGCCACCAGTGATTTCGGCAGGCACTACGAGCAGTACTTC. Translating it yields CATSDFGRHYEQYF.

V usage is TRBV6-6 and J usage is TRBJ1-2; the D gene is possibly TRBD1 (5 bases). This CDR3 has 15 amino acids. Germline CDR1 reads MNHNY; CDR2 reads SVGAGI (reference sequence). The V end lost 3 bases, the J end lost 1 base, and 12 bases lay between the germline ends. The CDR3 protein is CASSYAQGLNYGYTF. In nucleotides, the CDR3 is TGTGCCAGCAGTTATGCCCAGGGCCTTAACTATGGCTACACCTTC.

The rearrangement joins TRBV9 to TRBJ2-2; D remains ambiguous. Germline CDR1 SGDLS, CDR2 YYNGEE. V gave up 3 bases and J gave up 4 bases, with 7 bases separating them. This CDR3 comprises 13 residues. Here the CDR3 DNA reads TGTGCCAGCAGCGACCGGTTCACCGGGGAGCTGTTTTTT. Translation: CASSDRFTGELFF. The complete variable domain, with remaining parts taken from reference TRBV9 and TRBJ2-2, reads DSGVTQTPKHLITATGQRVTLRCSPRSGDLSVYWYQQSLDQGLQFLIQYYNGEERAKGNILERFSAQQFPDLHSELNLSSLELGDSALYFCASSDRFTGELFFGEGSRLTVL.

The genes are TRBV5-1 and TRBJ2-3; 13 bases are shared with TRBD2. The CDR3 extends over 18 amino acids. V shed 4 bases, J shed 0 bases, and the junction held 8 bases outside the gene matches. Germline assignment: CDR1 SGHRS and CDR2 YFSETQ. The CDR3 DNA follows: TGCGCCAGCAGCCTACGGACTAGCGGGGGCATTAGCACAGATACGCAGTATTTT. It codes for CASSLRTSGGISTDTQYF.

This clone was seen a single time. In DNA, the CDR3 is TGTGCCAGCAGTGATGTGAACAGCGGCTCTGGAAACACCATATATTTT. It translates to CASSDVNSGSGNTIYF. The chain recombines TRBV25-1 with TRBJ1-3; no clear D. Between the trimmed V and J ends, which lost 3 bases and 0 bases, there was a span of 12 bases. The CDR3 extends over 16 amino acids. The germline V gene has CDR1 MGHDK and CDR2 SYGVNS. Based on the CDR3 plus reference TRBV25-1 and TRBJ1-3, the full variable domain is EADIYQTPRYLVIGTGKKITLECSQTMGHDKMYWYQQDPGMELHLIHYSYGVNSTEKGDLSSESTVSRIRTEHFPLTLESARPSHTSQYLCASSDVNSGSGNTIYFGEGSWLTVV.

The chain recombines TRBV20-1 with TRBJ1-1; perhaps TRBD1 as D (5 bases). This CDR3 is 11 amino acids long. From germline, CDR1 is DFQATT and CDR2 SNEGSKA (reference sequence). With 4 bases removed from V and 6 bases from J, the gap between germline ends came to 9 bases. The CDR3 here is CSATRQSEAFF. As DNA, the CDR3 is TGCAGTGCTACCCGACAGTCTGAAGCTTTCTTT.

The gene calls are TRBV12-2 and TRBJ2-5; the listed D gene, TRBD2, was not tested against the DNA. TRBV12-2 has pseudogene status. This CDR3 region has 12 residues. The CDR3 DNA follows: TGTGCAAGTCGCTCCGGAGGGGAGACCCAGTACTTC. Encoded protein: CASRSGGETQYF.

V and J are TRBV3-1 (or the pseudogene TRBV3-2) and TRBJ1-6, with D maybe TRBD1 (5 bases). Germline values: CDR1 LGHDT, CDR2 YNNKEL (reference sequence). V lost 1 base, J lost 4 bases, and 11 bases lay in between. This CDR3 is 16 amino acids long. CDR3 sequence (DNA): TGTGCCAGCAGCCAAGGGGCGGGGGGGTATAATTCACCCCTCCACTTT. Translating gives CASSQGAGGYNSPLHF.

This chain's CDR3 is CASSPGTSGANEQFF. In DNA, the CDR3 is TGTGCCAGCAGTCCCGGGACTAGCGGCGCGAATGAGCAGTTCTTC. The chain links TRBV6-5 to TRBJ2-1; TRBD2 matches 11 bases. The CDR3 runs to 15 residues. Germline loops: CDR1 MNHEY, CDR2 SVGAGI. V was pared by 5 bases and J by 7 bases, with 7 bases of the junction left unmatched.

The chain couples TRBV20-1 to TRBJ1-5; D is possibly TRBD1 (5 bases). The germline V and J ends were trimmed by 3 bases and 0 bases, with 9 bases remaining between them. The CDR3 is 14 residues long. CDR1 and CDR2 (germline): DFQATT, SNEGSKA (reference sequence). CDR3 nucleotides: TGCAGTGCTAGTAAGGGGCCTAGCAATCAGCCCCAGCATTTT. Its protein is CSASKGPSNQPQHF.

The chain is built from TRBV27 and TRBJ2-5; 7 bases line up with TRBD1. Losses at the gene ends were 6 bases for V and 6 bases for J; bases not matched to a gene: 13. Germline lookup yields CDR1 MNHEY and CDR2 SMNVEV (reference sequence). This CDR3 contains 15 residues. CDR3 nucleotide sequence: TGTGCCAGCAGCCCCTCCCGGGACAGCTTAAAGACCCAGTACTTC. Translating it yields CASSPSRDSLKTQYF.

This sequence joins TRBV25-1 and TRBJ1-1; TRBD1 agrees at 11 bases. There are 13 residues in the CDR3. Germline loops: CDR1 MGHDK, CDR2 SYGVNS. V shed 2 bases, J shed 10 bases, and the junction held 3 bases outside the gene matches. CDR3 sequence (DNA): TGTGCCAGCAGTGAAACCGGGACAGGGGGAGCTTTCTTT. Translated: CASSETGTGGAFF.

The chain combines TRBV3-1 (or the pseudogene TRBV3-2) with TRBJ2-3; the match to TRBD2 covers 8 bases. Germline V gene sequence: CDR1 LGHDT, CDR2 YNNKEL (reference sequence). The CDR3 runs to 17 residues. J was trimmed by 2 bases and V by 0 bases; bases with no gene match: 7. This CDR3 is CASSQDRAGGDTDTQYF. Here the CDR3 DNA reads TGTGCCAGCAGCCAAGATCGTGCGGGGGGTGACACAGATACGCAGTATTTT.

The chain couples TRBV10-3 to TRBJ1-3; no firm D call. CDR3 length equals 13 residues. Per the germline V gene, CDR1 is ENHRY and CDR2 is SYGVKD. Trimming removed 0 bases from V and 4 bases from J, with 4 bases in between. The CDR3 loop is CAISESGGNTIYF. CDR3 sequence (DNA): TGTGCCATCAGTGAGTCGGGCGGAAACACCATATATTTT.

This chain joins TRBV10-3 and TRBJ1-1, with a possible D match to TRBD1 (5 bases). The germline V gene has CDR1 ENHRY and CDR2 SYGVKD. Trimming removed 9 bases from V and 1 base from J, with 12 bases in between. This CDR3 contains 13 residues. This CDR3 is CAIIQEGNTEAFF. As DNA, the CDR3 is TGTGCCATAATACAGGAGGGGAACACTGAAGCTTTCTTT.

This clone was seen a single time. The J gene is TRBJ1-1, the V gene TRBV29-1, with D perhaps TRBD1 (5 bases). Per the germline V gene, CDR1 is SQVTM and CDR2 is ANQGSEA. CDR3 length: 14 residues. The V end lost 5 bases, the J end lost 0 bases, and 13 bases lay between the germline ends. The CDR3 spells CSVRGWGLNTEAFF. CDR3 bases: TGCAGCGTTAGGGGTTGGGGCCTGAACACTGAAGCTTTCTTT.

The rearrangement uses TRBV9 and TRBJ2-3, with D possibly being TRBD2 (6 bases). V lost 1 base and J lost 0, with 12 bases in between. This CDR3 contains 16 residues. Looked up from germline, CDR1 is SGDLS and CDR2 is YYNGEE. CDR3 sequence (DNA): TGTGCCAGCAGCGTATTCCCTAGCGCAAGCACAGATACGCAGTATTTT. Translating gives CASSVFPSASTDTQYF.

The V gene is TRBV13, the J gene TRBJ1-2; D call uncertain. CDR1 PRHDT and CDR2 FYEKMQ come from the germline V gene (reference sequence). CDR3 length equals 14 residues. The V end was cut by 5 bases, the J end by 2 bases, with 12 bases between. CDR3 residues: CASSGGVRNYGYTF. The CDR3, as DNA: TGTGCCAGCAGCGGAGGTGTTAGAAACTATGGCTACACCTTC.

This clone was counted a single time. The sample has other DNA sequences that encode this CDR3 too. The chain joins TRBV2 to TRBJ1-1, with 9 nucleotides matching TRBD1. This CDR3 spans 14 amino acids. J lost 1 base, V lost 6 bases, and 3 bases had no gene match. Germline values: CDR1 SNHLY, CDR2 FYNNEI. CDR3 sequence: CASRTGQGNTEAFF. CDR3 DNA: TGTGCCAGCAGGACGGGACAGGGGAACACTGAAGCTTTCTTT.

The rearrangement links TRBV7-8 to TRBJ2-5; TRBD2 matches 13 bases. Germline CDR1 SGHVS, CDR2 FQNEAQ. The CDR3 is 16 residues long. The trim removed 4 bases at V and 5 bases at J, leaving 7 bases unmatched. CDR3 DNA: TGTGCCAGCAGCTACAGGACTAGCGGGGGACTGGAGACCCAGTACTTC. It specifies CASSYRTSGGLETQYF. Together with reference TRBV7-8 and TRBJ2-5, the CDR3 gives the full variable domain: GAGVSQSPRYKVAKRGQDVALRCDPISGHVSLFWYQQALGQGPEFLTYFQNEAQLDKSGLPSDRFFAERPEGSVSTLKIQRTQQEDSAVYLCASSYRTSGGLETQYFGPGTRLLVL.

The chain uses TRBV7-9 and TRBJ2-1, with D possibly matching TRBD2 (5 bases). Per germline, CDR1 SEHNR and CDR2 FQNEAQ (reference sequence). The V gene lost 4 bases and the J gene lost 0 bases, with 10 bases spanning the gap. There are 15 residues in the CDR3. The CDR3 spells CASSSPGSSYNEQFF. DNA for the CDR3: TGTGCCAGCAGCTCACCGGGAAGCTCCTACAATGAGCAGTTCTTC.

This chain connects TRBV2 to TRBJ2-3, with 8 bases matching TRBD2. With 7 bases clipped from V and 4 bases from J, the junction kept 7 bases outside the gene matches. In germline, CDR1 is SNHLY, CDR2 FYNNEI. The CDR3 runs to 14 residues. DNA for the CDR3: TGTGCCAGCAAACTAGCGGCCTCGCCAGATACGCAGTATTTT. Translated, it gives CASKLAASPDTQYF.

The genes are TRBV6-1 and TRBJ1-2; 7 positions agree with TRBD1. The trim removed 3 bases at V and 0 bases at J, leaving 7 bases unmatched. Germline assignment: CDR1 MNHNS and CDR2 SASEGT. This CDR3 is built from 16 residues. CDR3 protein: CASSDTGTAANYGYTF. DNA of the CDR3: TGTGCCAGCAGTGATACCGGGACAGCAGCTAACTATGGCTACACCTTC.

The chain uses TRBV27 and TRBJ1-1; D is unresolved. The germline V and J ends were trimmed by 3 bases and 6 bases, with 11 bases remaining between them. The CDR3 is made up of 13 amino acids. CDR1 and CDR2 (germline): MNHEY, SMNVEV (reference sequence). The CDR3 region has the DNA TGTGCCAGCAGTTTCCTTGAGGGTGCTGAAGCTTTCTTT. Protein sequence: CASSFLEGAEAFF.

This clone occurred once. This rearrangement joins TRBV27 to TRBJ1-5, with 7 bases identical to TRBD1. There are 13 residues in the CDR3. Germline trimming cut 6 bases from V and 7 bases from J; bases unmatched to any gene: 6. Germline loops: CDR1 MNHEY, CDR2 SMNVEV (reference sequence). The CDR3 sequence: CASREQGRQPQHF. For the CDR3, the DNA is TGTGCCAGCAGGGAACAGGGGCGGCAGCCCCAGCATTTT.

CDR3 in DNA: TGTGCCAGTAGTATAAAACAGGGGGCACGGCAGCCCCAGCATTTT. Translating gives CASSIKQGARQPQHF. The gene calls are TRBV19 and TRBJ1-5, with 9 bases that match TRBD1. CDR3 size: 15 residues. Trimming cost V 2 bases and J 7 bases; bases outside gene matches: 6. Germline values: CDR1 LNHDA, CDR2 SQIVND (reference sequence).